Each of the 21 T cell receptor beta chains below was sequenced from the same sample in a study of regulatory T cells in long-lasting Graves disease. With iRepertoire HTBI primers and Arm-PCR of CDR3 regions, TCR beta libraries were built. TCRdb ran MiXCR on the multiplex PCR reads and lists one entry per CDR3 protein. The sample records around 400,000 distinct CDR3 sequences, less than 30% being singletons. This sample's time point: persistent/refractory GD, antithyroid drugs over 5 years with positive TRAb. Scientists built the TCR library using RNA that was extracted from PBMCs. The sequenced sample was peripheral blood mononuclear cells (PBMCs), obtained when the disease was refractory, from a patient treated with antithyroid drugs. Receptors originate from a middle-aged woman with Graves disease.

This clonotype was observed at least ten times. The V gene is TRBV6-1, the J gene TRBJ1-1, with 7 bases that match TRBD1. V lost 2 bases to trimming and J lost 4 bases; unmatched junction nucleotides: 7. This CDR3 is 15 amino acids long. The germline CDR1 and CDR2 sequences are MNHNS and SASEGT. CDR3 region: CASSEKRGPITEAFF. The CDR3 coding sequence is TGTGCCAGCAGTGAAAAGAGGGGGCCGATCACTGAAGCTTTCTTT.

V gene TRBV19 combines with J gene TRBJ2-2; unclear D gene. V was clipped by 0 bases and J by 3 bases, with 14 bases between them. This CDR3 is 17 amino acids long. CDR1 and CDR2 (germline): LNHDA, SQIVND (reference sequence). CDR3 bases: TGTGCCAGTAGTATAGATCTAATAGCTACGGACACCGGGGAGCTGTTTTTT. Translation gives CASSIDLIATDTGELFF.

Ten or more counts support this clonotype. CDR3 coding DNA: TGTGCCATCAGTGAGTTGGGGGCACGGGAAAAACTGTTTTTT. Its translation is CAISELGAREKLFF. This chain joins TRBV10-3 and TRBJ1-4, with D possibly matching TRBD1 (6 bases). The CDR3 sequence is 14 residues long. Trimming removed 1 base from V and 8 bases from J, with 11 bases in between. Looked up from germline, CDR1 is ENHRY and CDR2 is SYGVKD.

V is TRBV29-1 and J is TRBJ2-7; TRBD1 agrees at 9 bases. The germline V gene encodes CDR1 SQVTM and CDR2 ANQGSEA. V lost 4 bases, J lost 0 bases, and 19 bases stayed unmatched. The CDR3 is 19 residues long. The CDR3 DNA follows: TGCAGCGTTGTAGTTCGGCACAGGGGGCTAAGCGGGGTCTCCTACGAGCAGTACTTC. Translating it yields CSVVVRHRGLSGVSYEQYF.

This clonotype was found a few times. The rearrangement uses TRBV2 and TRBJ2-3; 7 bases are a match to TRBD2. Germline trimming cut 2 bases from V and 5 bases from J; bases unmatched to any gene: 10. This CDR3 spans 16 amino acids. CDR1 is SNHLY and CDR2 is FYNNEI in the germline V gene. This CDR3 reads CASSESAGDAGDTQYF. The CDR3 region has the DNA TGTGCCAGCAGTGAATCGGCGGGAGACGCGGGAGATACGCAGTATTTT.

V gene TRBV7-9 combines with J gene TRBJ2-7; D is uncertain. The CDR3 is 15 amino acids. The V end was cut by 4 bases, the J end by 2 bases, with 15 bases between. CDR1 is SEHNR, CDR2 FQNEAQ, per germline (reference sequence). CDR3: CASSSMVGSTYEQYF. Here the CDR3 DNA reads TGTGCCAGCAGCTCAATGGTGGGATCGACCTACGAGCAGTACTTC.

This clonotype turned up a few times. The genes are TRBV20-1 and TRBJ1-5; TRBD1 matches 7 bases. Germline loops: CDR1 DFQATT, CDR2 SNEGSKA (reference sequence). V gave up 1 base and J gave up 2 bases; unmatched junction bases: 5. The CDR3 spans 15 residues. The CDR3 sequence: CSARGQGRGNQPQHF. The CDR3 DNA reads TGCAGTGCTAGAGGACAGGGAAGAGGCAATCAGCCCCAGCATTTT.

The J gene is TRBJ2-5, the V gene TRBV19; D possibly uses TRBD1 or TRBD2 (5 bases each). The germline CDR1 and CDR2 sequences are LNHDA and SQIVND (reference sequence). The germline V and J ends were trimmed by 3 bases and 3 bases, with 17 bases remaining between them. The CDR3 covers 16 residues. This chain's CDR3 is CASSMRGWAVEETQYF. CDR3 nucleotides: TGTGCCAGTAGTATGAGGGGATGGGCGGTAGAAGAGACCCAGTACTTC.

The rearrangement links TRBV5-1 to TRBJ2-5; a weak D match, TRBD1 (6 bases). The V end was cut by 4 bases, the J end by 5 bases, with 15 bases between. Looked up from germline, CDR1 is SGHRS and CDR2 is YFSETQ. CDR3 length: 14 amino acids. This chain's CDR3 is CASSPTGSSETQYF. For the CDR3, the DNA is TGCGCCAGCAGCCCCACAGGGTCCTCGGAGACCCAGTACTTC.

This chain links TRBV7-9 with TRBJ1-2; D may be TRBD1 (6 bases). Germline V gene sequence: CDR1 SEHNR, CDR2 FQNEAQ (reference sequence). The ends were cut back, 5 bases at V and 7 bases at J, with 17 bases in the middle. The CDR3 extends over 14 amino acids. CDR3 coding DNA: TGTGCCAGCAGCACCGGGAGACAGGCAACTGGCTACACCTTC. It yields the protein CASSTGRQATGYTF.

This clonotype was recorded at least ten times. The rearrangement joins TRBV20-1 to TRBJ1-4; the D gene is possibly TRBD1 (5 bases). Germline loops: CDR1 DFQATT, CDR2 SNEGSKA (reference sequence). V lost 3 bases, J lost 4 bases, and 9 bases lay in between. This CDR3 spans 13 amino acids. CDR3 in DNA: TGCAGTGCTAGTAGGGGCGTTAATGAAAAACTGTTTTTT. It specifies CSASRGVNEKLFF.

This chain joins TRBV29-1 and TRBJ2-7, with no clear D. The V end was cut by 3 bases, the J end by 0 bases, with 3 bases between. The V gene's germline CDR1 is SQVTM and CDR2 ANQGSEA. This CDR3 has 11 residues. In DNA, the CDR3 is TGCAGCGTTGACAACTCCTACGAGCAGTACTTC. It encodes CSVDNSYEQYF.

This clonotype was found many times. The genes are TRBV27 and TRBJ2-2; a weak D match, TRBD2 (5 bases). V was clipped by 4 bases and J by 5 bases, with 5 bases between them. Looked up from germline, CDR1 is MNHEY and CDR2 is SMNVEV (reference sequence). The CDR3 extends over 12 amino acids. CDR3 DNA sequence: TGTGCCAGCAGTTGGAGGACCGGGGAGCTGTTTTTT. Translated, it gives CASSWRTGELFF.

This clonotype was picked up many times. This chain connects TRBV2 to TRBJ2-7, with D possibly being TRBD1 (5 bases). Germline loops: CDR1 SNHLY, CDR2 FYNNEI. Trimming took 6 bases from V and 3 from J, leaving 6 bases between them. This CDR3 contains 11 residues. CDR3 DNA sequence: TGTGCCAGCAGACAGGTCTACGAGCAGTACTTC. It translates to CASRQVYEQYF.

This clonotype showed up many times. The V and J genes are TRBV28 and TRBJ2-5; maybe TRBD1 (5 bases). The V gene lost 10 bases and the J gene lost 4 bases, with 19 bases spanning the gap. The CDR3 has 14 residues. Germline V gene data show CDR1 as MDHEN and CDR2 as SYDVKM. The chain's CDR3 is CATFRASGRETQYF. The CDR3 DNA reads as TGTGCCACCTTCAGGGCCTCGGGTCGAGAGACCCAGTACTTC.

This clonotype has ten or more counts. The chain employs TRBV28 and TRBJ1-6; D is ambiguous. The CDR3 totals 15 residues. The germline gives CDR1 MDHEN, CDR2 SYDVKM. V lost 6 bases, J lost 5 bases, and 14 bases lay in between. The CDR3 coding sequence is TGTGCCAGCAGAGTTACGACGATTAATAATTCACCCCTCCACTTT. It specifies CASRVTTINNSPLHF. Full variable domain (remainder filled in from reference TRBV28 and TRBJ1-6): DVKVTQSSRYLVKRTGEKVFLECVQDMDHENMFWYRQDPGLGLRLIYFSYDVKMKEKGDIPEGYSVSREKKERFSLILESASTNQTSMYLCASRVTTINNSPLHFGNGTRLTVT.

This clonotype appeared many times. V is TRBV29-1 and J is TRBJ2-5; 9 nucleotides line up with TRBD1. Germline loops: CDR1 SQVTM, CDR2 ANQGSEA. V lost 7 bases and J lost 4; bases outside the gene matches: 7. The CDR3 is 13 amino acids. CDR3 nucleotide sequence: TGCAGCGCCGGCGGACAGGGGCTAGAGACCCAGTACTTC. It encodes CSAGGQGLETQYF.

This clonotype was observed many times. The V call is TRBV11-3, the J call TRBJ1-1; D is uncertain. CDR1 is SGHNT and CDR2 is YENEEA in the germline V gene. The CDR3 sequence is 13 residues long. The V gene lost 5 bases and the J gene lost 7 bases, with 14 bases spanning the gap. The CDR3 sequence: CASSGNTGNEAFF. The CDR3 DNA reads as TGTGCCAGCAGCGGGAATACGGGGAATGAAGCTTTCTTT.

The chain has TRBV5-1 and TRBJ2-2, with D perhaps matching TRBD1 (6 bases). The CDR3 sequence is 15 residues long. The germline gives CDR1 SGHRS, CDR2 YFSETQ. The germline V and J ends were trimmed by 4 bases and 1 base, with 11 bases remaining between them. The CDR3 protein is CASSPRGGNTGELFF. The CDR3 DNA sequence: TGCGCCAGCAGCCCCAGGGGCGGGAACACCGGGGAGCTGTTTTTT.

This clonotype was seen a few times. The gene calls are TRBV28 and TRBJ2-7; D may be TRBD1 or TRBD2 (6 bases each). Per germline, CDR1 MDHEN and CDR2 SYDVKM. The CDR3 has 16 residues. Trimming removed 6 bases at V and 4 bases at J, with 22 bases between. Here the CDR3 DNA reads TGTGCCAGCAGCCTACTGCGGGACACATCAATATACGAGCAGTACTTC. Translated, it gives CASSLLRDTSIYEQYF.

This chain links TRBV2 with TRBJ2-7; 9 bases are shared with TRBD1. The germline CDR1 and CDR2 sequences are SNHLY and FYNNEI. CDR3 length: 12 amino acids. V was pared by 5 bases and J by 7 bases, with 3 bases of the junction left unmatched. CDR3 nucleotides: TGTGCCAGCAGTAAGACAGGGGGGGAGCAGTACTTC. This sequence encodes CASSKTGGEQYF.